This TCR beta chain was captured in a study of blood T cell repertoires in COVID-19. Study summary: T cells, B-cell-depleted T cells, or PBMCs supplied cDNA or gDNA.

Original processing notes: For nucleated cells, counts were estimated from reference gene primer amplification. The data were produced by immunoSEQ multiplex PCR, yet TCRdb's version contains in-frame clones alone and is incomplete. The DNA gave D and trimming, while V, J and clone size come from that table. The sample yields approximately 56,000 clones, 65% to 85% seen once. There are 16 residues in the CDR3. CDR1 is SEHNR and CDR2 is FQNEAQ in the germline V gene (reference sequence). The trim removed 1 base at V and 4 bases at J, leaving 7 bases unmatched. This receptor was taken from a woman of 80 years or more with COVID-19, enrolled during active disease. This sequence joins TRBV7-9 and TRBJ2-7, with 10 positions matching TRBD1. Sequenced input: peripheral blood. The CDR3 DNA reads TGTGCCAGCAGCTTAGTACGGACAGGGGGTAGGTACGAGCAGTACTTC. Amino acids: CASSLVRTGGRYEQYF.